A selection of T cell receptor beta chains follows, all from one sample in a study of blood T cell repertoires in COVID-19. Profiling relied on immunoSEQ multiplex PCR, and the TCRdb table lists in-frame clones only, not all of them. The data contain 150,000 to 180,000 clones, over 75% of them seen just once; the ten biggest clones take up about 15%. The sample consisted of peripheral blood. The receptors were sampled from a middle-aged woman with acute or convalescent COVID-19. Both conserved end residues are part of each CDR3. A D gene is named only where the DNA matches it firmly. Not every row has a clone size; where given, it reads once, few, many or a size class.

V	size	D	J	DNA	CDR3
TRBV7-2	-	-	TRBJ2-1	TGTGCCAGCAGCTTAGTAATCTACAATGAGCAGTTCTTC	CASSLVIYNEQFF
TRBV7-8	-	TRBD1	TRBJ2-2	TGTGCCAGCAGCTTAAACAGGGGCATGACCGGGGAGCTGTTTTTT	CASSLNRGMTGELFF
TRBV5-1	-	TRBD1	TRBJ2-1	TGCGCCAGCAGCTCGACAGGGTCGGGGAATGAGCAGTTCTTC	CASSSTGSGNEQFF
TRBV19	-	TRBD1	TRBJ1-5	TGTGCCAGTAGTAAAGGACAGGGGCCTCATCAGCCCCAGCATTTT	CASSKGQGPHQPQHF
TRBV5-4	-	-	TRBJ1-3	TGTGCCAGCAGCTTGGGTCCGGCCAGGGCTGGAAACACCATATATTTT	CASSLGPARAGNTIYF
TRBV24-1	few	TRBD1	TRBJ1-1	TGTGCCACCAGTGATGGACAGGGGGTTCCAGCTTTCTTT	CATSDGQGVPAFF
TRBV14	-	TRBD2	TRBJ2-3	TGTGCCAGCAGCTCCGGGACTAGCGGAAGGTCGGGTACGCAGTATTTT	CASSSGTSGRSGTQYF
TRBV5-1	-	TRBD2	TRBJ2-3	TGCGCCAGCAGCCTGACTAAGACTAGCGGGACCACAGATACGCAGTATTTT	CASSLTKTSGTTDTQYF
TRBV7-3	-	TRBD1	TRBJ2-1	TGTGCCAGCAGCTATGGGACAGGAAACAATGAGCAGTTCTTC	CASSYGTGNNEQFF
TRBV7-9	once	-	TRBJ2-7	TGTGCCAGCAGCTTAGCTGGGGACAATTGGAATAACCCCCAGCAGTACTTC	CASSLAGDNWNNPQQYF
TRBV5-6	-	TRBD1	TRBJ1-2	TGTGCCAGCAGCTTGGGGCAGGGGGTCTATGGCTACACCTTC	CASSLGQGVYGYTF
TRBV18	-	-	TRBJ2-7	TGTGCCAGCTCACCAGAACAGGGATCCATTCCGGGGGAGCAGTACTTC	CASSPEQGSIPGEQYF
TRBV23-1	-	-	TRBJ2-1	TGCGCCAGGGACAGAAACTACAATGAGCAGTTCTTC	CARDRNYNEQFF
TRBV2	-	TRBD1	TRBJ1-1	TGTGCCAGCAATCGGGACAGCACCTTGAACACTGAAGCTTTCTTT	CASNRDSTLNTEAFF
TRBV3-1/TRBV3-2	-	TRBD1	TRBJ1-1	TGTGCCAGCAGCCAAGTTGGGACAGGGGGCTTCGCTTTCTTT	CASSQVGTGGFAFF
TRBV5-1	-	-	TRBJ2-1	TGCGCCAGCAGCTTGGGGACAGCCTACAATGAGCAGTTCTTC	CASSLGTAYNEQFF
TRBV6-5	-	-	TRBJ1-3	TGTGCCAGCAGTTACGGAGACAGGCCTGGAAACACCATATATTTT	CASSYGDRPGNTIYF
TRBV6-6	-	TRBD1	TRBJ1-2	TGTGCCAGCAGTTCCCGGGACAGGGTGTACTATGGCTACACCTTC	CASSSRDRVYYGYTF
TRBV27	-	TRBD2	TRBJ2-7	TGTGCCAGCAGTACAAAGACTAGCGGGTTTACTTACTACGAGCAGTACTTC	CASSTKTSGFTYYEQYF
TRBV9	-	-	TRBJ2-7	TGTGCCAGCAGCGTATTAGGGGACACAGCCTACGAGCAGTACTTC	CASSVLGDTAYEQYF
TRBV3-1/TRBV3-2	-	-	TRBJ1-4	TGTGCCAGCAGCCTCACAGGATCTGGAGTGTTTTTT	CASSLTGSGVFF
TRBV5-1	-	-	TRBJ2-7	TGCGCCAGCAGCATTAGGCGGGACGTCGGCCACGAGCAGTACTTC	CASSIRRDVGHEQYF
TRBV19	few	TRBD1	TRBJ1-5	TGTGCCAGTAGTCTAACAGGGGGGAATCAGCCCCAGCATTTT	CASSLTGGNQPQHF
TRBV11-3	-	-	TRBJ2-1	TGTGCCAGCAGCCGACTAGACCCCAATGAGCAGTTCTTC	CASSRLDPNEQFF
TRBV28	-	-	TRBJ1-6	TGTGCCAGCAGTTTACCCGGGCTAAGGGGTTCACCCCTCCACTTT	CASSLPGLRGSPLHF
TRBV6-2/TRBV6-3	-	TRBD2	TRBJ2-1	TGTGCCAGCAGTTATTCGGGACTAGCGGGGTCCTACAATGAGCAGTTCTTC	CASSYSGLAGSYNEQFF
TRBV9	-	TRBD2	TRBJ2-7	TGTGCCAGCAGCGGGTCGCGGGGGAGCTCCTACGAGCAGTACTTC	CASSGSRGSSYEQYF
TRBV19	-	TRBD1	TRBJ2-7	TGTGCCAGTAGTTCCCCAGGGGGCTCGACAGGCGCTTACGAGCAGTACTTC	CASSSPGGSTGAYEQYF
TRBV28	-	-	TRBJ1-4	TGTGCCAGCAGTTTAACCGGGGAAAAACTGTTTTTT	CASSLTGEKLFF
TRBV28	-	-	TRBJ2-3	TGTGCCAGCAGTTTTCAGGGGCGAGATACGCAGTATTTT	CASSFQGRDTQYF
TRBV9	-	TRBD2	TRBJ2-1	TGTGCCAGCAGCGTAATGGGACTAGCGGGAAGCTCCTACAATGAGCAGTTCTTC	CASSVMGLAGSSYNEQFF
TRBV19	once	TRBD1	TRBJ1-4	TGTGCCAGTAGACGCGGGACAGTTAATGAAAAACTGTTTTTT	CASRRGTVNEKLFF
TRBV7-9	-	-	TRBJ1-2	TGTGCCAGCACCCAGGGAGGGGATGGCTACACCTTC	CASTQGGDGYTF
TRBV6-5	-	-	TRBJ2-1	TGTGCCAGCCGGGTGGGGCCAGATTACAATGAGCAGTTCTTC	CASRVGPDYNEQFF
TRBV14	-	TRBD1	TRBJ2-7	TGTGCCAGCAGCCAATCACATCGATGGGGACAGTCAACCTACGAGCAGTACTTC	CASSQSHRWGQSTYEQYF
TRBV3-1/TRBV3-2	-	TRBD1	TRBJ2-1	TGTGCCAGCAGCCAACCAGAAGGGGACAGATTTTACAATGAGCAGTTCTTC	CASSQPEGDRFYNEQFF
TRBV6-5	-	TRBD2	TRBJ2-3	TGTGCCAGCAGTTACTCGTCGCGGGGGGGCACAGATACGCAGTATTTT	CASSYSSRGGTDTQYF
TRBV7-2	-	-	TRBJ1-1	TGTGCCAGCAGCACCGGGATGAACACTGAAGCTTTCTTT	CASSTGMNTEAFF
TRBV4-1	-	TRBD2	TRBJ2-1	TGCGCCAGCAGCCCTACCCCCGGGACTAGCGGGATTGATGAGCAGTTCTTC	CASSPTPGTSGIDEQFF
TRBV28	-	-	TRBJ1-3	TGTGCCAGCAGTCCTAGACCGAGCTCTGGAAACACCATATATTTT	CASSPRPSSGNTIYF
TRBV5-5	-	TRBD2	TRBJ2-1	TGTGCCAGCAGCCCACTAGCGGGAGGGCCCAATGAGCAGTTCTTC	CASSPLAGGPNEQFF
TRBV11-3	-	-	TRBJ2-1	TGTGCCAGCAGCTTGCGGGACCTCCCACCAGGAGAGCAGTTCTTC	CASSLRDLPPGEQFF
TRBV6-1	-	-	TRBJ2-5	TGTGCCAGCAGTGACCCATTCAGTCTCTACTTC	CASSDPFSLYF
TRBV9	-	TRBD2	TRBJ2-1	TGTGCCAGCAGCGCTCGCGGGGGGTTTTACAATGAGCAGTTCTTC	CASSARGGFYNEQFF
TRBV28	-	-	TRBJ1-3	TGTGCCAGCAGTTTAGCTGCGGGGGCAGCATCTGGAAACACCATATATTTT	CASSLAAGAASGNTIYF
TRBV5-1	-	TRBD2	TRBJ2-3	TGCGCCAGCAGCTACTGGACTAGCGGGAGCGTCACAGATACGCAGTATTTT	CASSYWTSGSVTDTQYF
TRBV28	-	TRBD2	TRBJ2-7	TGTGCCAGCATGGCGCCGGCGGGAGCGAACTACGAGCAGTACTTC	CASMAPAGANYEQYF
TRBV18	-	-	TRBJ2-3	TGTGCCAGCTCACCAATACCAACTAGCACAGATACGCAGTATTTT	CASSPIPTSTDTQYF
TRBV11-2	-	-	TRBJ1-1	TGTGCCAGCAGCTTAGGAGTCACTGAAGCTTTCTTT	CASSLGVTEAFF
TRBV7-6	-	-	TRBJ1-1	TGTGCCAGCAGCCCTTTTTCTCCAGGCGGGGTGAACACTGAAGCTTTCTTT	CASSPFSPGGVNTEAFF
TRBV28	once	-	TRBJ2-7	TGTGCCAGCAGTTTTCCCCCCCAAATCGAGCAGTACTTC	CASSFPPQIEQYF
TRBV29-1	once	-	TRBJ2-1	TGCAGCGTTGCCCCGACTCCCGCACCCTACAATGAACAGTTCTTC	CSVAPTPAPYNEQFF